The 16 T cell receptor beta chains presented below share a single source sample, sequenced in a study of T cell responses to AZD1222 COVID-19 vaccine. The table came from immunoSEQ multiplex PCR; TCRdb's copy has only in-frame clones and leaves some out. The sample lists fewer than 80,000 clones, approximately 89% occurring once. Sequenced here: peripheral blood, sampled 28 days after the second dose of the MenACWY control vaccine. These receptors were taken from an adult who received the MenACWY meningococcal vaccine as a control.

V and J are TRBV7-8 and TRBJ1-5; TRBD1 is a possible D gene (5 bases). The CDR3 extends over 13 amino acids. Germline assignment: CDR1 SGHVS and CDR2 FQNEAQ. Trimming stripped 5 bases from V and 11 bases from J, with 16 bases between. The CDR3 reads CASSTDRGRTQHF. CDR3 DNA sequence: TGTGCCAGCAGCACTGACCGGGGGAGGACCCAGCATTTT.

The V call is TRBV20-1, the J call TRBJ2-5, with D possibly being TRBD1 (5 bases). V lost 6 bases, J lost 4 bases, and 9 bases lay in between. The CDR3 length is 11 residues. Germline V gene sequence: CDR1 DFQATT, CDR2 SNEGSKA (reference sequence). This chain's CDR3 is CSAGQGETQYF. The CDR3 DNA is TGCAGTGCCGGACAAGGAGAGACCCAGTACTTC.

The V and J genes are TRBV9 and TRBJ1-1, with a tentative D call TRBD1 (5 bases). CDR1 SGDLS and CDR2 YYNGEE come from the germline V gene. The CDR3 covers 13 residues. V dropped 4 bases and J dropped 6 bases, with 13 bases sitting between them. The CDR3 loop reads CASSKDMPSEAFF. The CDR3 region has the DNA TGTGCCAGCAGCAAGGACATGCCGTCTGAAGCTTTCTTT. The variable domain in full, with the rest retrieved from reference TRBV9 and TRBJ1-1, is DSGVTQTPKHLITATGQRVTLRCSPRSGDLSVYWYQQSLDQGLQFLIQYYNGEERAKGNILERFSAQQFPDLHSELNLSSLELGDSALYFCASSKDMPSEAFFGQGTRLTVV.

CDR3 sequence reads: CASSLAEGFEAFF. CDR3 nucleotide sequence: TGTGCCAGCAGCTTAGCGGAGGGTTTCGAAGCTTTCTTT. V usage is TRBV7-8 and J usage is TRBJ1-1; D is ambiguous. The CDR3 loop spans 13 amino acids. The V gene's germline CDR1 is SGHVS and CDR2 FQNEAQ. Trimming shortened V by 0 bases and J by 8 bases, and 10 bases separated the two germline ends.

The J gene is TRBJ2-3, the V gene TRBV9; unclear D gene. V lost 0 bases and J 0 bases, leaving 8 bases between the germline ends. Germline loops: CDR1 SGDLS, CDR2 YYNGEE. The CDR3 has 15 residues. For the CDR3, the DNA is TGTGCCAGCAGCGTAGCATCCTCTAGCACAGATACGCAGTATTTT. Residues: CASSVASSSTDTQYF. The full variable domain, with the rest looked up from reference TRBV9 and TRBJ2-3, is DSGVTQTPKHLITATGQRVTLRCSPRSGDLSVYWYQQSLDQGLQFLIQYYNGEERAKGNILERFSAQQFPDLHSELNLSSLELGDSALYFCASSVASSSTDTQYFGPGTRLTVL.

The V gene is TRBV5-4, the J gene TRBJ2-4; TRBD2 matches at 8 bases. With 4 bases clipped from V and 9 bases from J, the junction kept 9 bases outside the gene matches. Germline V gene data show CDR1 as SGHNT and CDR2 as YYREEE (reference sequence). The CDR3 is 14 residues long. CDR3 coding DNA: TGTGCCAGCAGCCCCCCGGCGGGAGGCGGCATTCAGTACTTC. Translating it yields CASSPPAGGGIQYF.

The J gene is TRBJ2-6, the V gene TRBV11-2; possible D gene TRBD1, 5 bases. Per germline, CDR1 SGHAT and CDR2 FQNNGV. The CDR3 sequence is 16 residues long. Trimming cost V 0 bases and J 2 bases, with 8 bases left between them. The CDR3 reads CASSLELGAGANVLTF. The DNA for the CDR3 is TGTGCCAGCAGCTTAGAGCTAGGGGCTGGGGCCAACGTCCTGACTTTC.

V and J are TRBV12-5 and TRBJ2-3; possible D gene TRBD1, 5 bases. Germline V gene data show CDR1 as LGHNT and CDR2 as FRNRAP. This CDR3 region has 15 residues. V lost 7 bases and J lost 0, with 14 bases in between. This chain's CDR3 is CASASGFASTDTQYF. DNA for the CDR3: TGTGCTAGTGCCTCAGGGTTTGCTAGCACAGATACGCAGTATTTT.

The table lists this clone with a few counts. The rearrangement joins TRBV28 to TRBJ1-2, with a possible D match to TRBD1 (6 bases). CDR3 length: 15 amino acids. The germline V and J ends were trimmed by 5 bases and 8 bases, with 21 bases remaining between them. Germline assignment: CDR1 MDHEN and CDR2 SYDVKM. The CDR3 loop is CASSPADTGIWGYTF. The CDR3 nucleotides are TGTGCCAGCAGTCCCGCCGACACAGGGATCTGGGGCTACACCTTC.

The J gene is TRBJ1-5, the V gene TRBV28, with 8 nucleotides matching TRBD1. CDR1 is MDHEN and CDR2 is SYDVKM in the germline V gene. CDR3 length: 15 amino acids. J gave up 6 bases and V 4 bases, and 8 bases lay outside the gene matches. In DNA, the CDR3 is TGTGCCAGCAGTTCCGGACAGGGATGGGGTCAGCCCCAGCATTTT. Protein product: CASSSGQGWGQPQHF.

The V and J genes are TRBV28 and TRBJ2-3; tentatively, D is TRBD2 (5 bases). Germline loops: CDR1 MDHEN, CDR2 SYDVKM. Trimming removed 6 bases from V and 8 bases from J, with 12 bases in between. The CDR3 has 12 amino acids. The CDR3 DNA reads TGTGCCAGCAGGGATAGCGTGGGTACGCAGTATTTT. Residues: CASRDSVGTQYF.

The chain combines TRBV7-9 with TRBJ2-1; D is possibly TRBD2 (6 bases). V shed 6 bases and J shed 4 bases, with 10 bases lying between them. The CDR3 loop spans 13 amino acids. Germline V gives CDR1 SEHNR, CDR2 FQNEAQ (reference sequence). The CDR3 spells CASSSGDYNEQFF. The DNA for the CDR3 is TGTGCCAGCAGTTCGGGGGATTACAATGAGCAGTTCTTC.

V and J are TRBV28 and TRBJ1-6; TRBD1 aligns across 10 bases. Per the germline V gene, CDR1 is MDHEN and CDR2 is SYDVKM. This CDR3 is built from 17 residues. J was trimmed by 6 bases and V by 2 bases; bases with no gene match: 7. The CDR3 reads CASSLVGTGASNSPLHF. Written as DNA, the CDR3 is TGTGCCAGCAGTTTAGTAGGGACAGGGGCCTCTAATTCACCCCTCCACTTT.

This chain's CDR3 is CASSPDRENTEAFF. The CDR3 DNA follows: TGTGCCAGTAGTCCGGACCGGGAGAACACTGAAGCTTTCTTT. The V gene is TRBV19, the J gene TRBJ1-1; D is uncertain. The germline CDR1 and CDR2 sequences are LNHDA and SQIVND (reference sequence). The CDR3 has 14 amino acids. Trimming cost V 5 bases and J 1 base, with 11 bases left between them.

V gene TRBV30 combines with J gene TRBJ2-3, with D perhaps matching TRBD2 (6 bases). Trimming removed 4 bases from V and 2 bases from J, with 16 bases in between. The CDR3 is made up of 15 amino acids. Germline assignment: CDR1 GTSNPN and CDR2 SVGIG (reference sequence). CDR3 sequence (DNA): TGTGCCTGGATCGATTTGGCGGGGACCACAGATACGCAGTATTTT. Translation gives CAWIDLAGTTDTQYF.

This clone is medium-sized. The V gene is TRBV13, the J gene TRBJ1-2, with D hard to call. Trimming took 8 bases from V and 6 from J, leaving 22 bases between them. The germline V gene encodes CDR1 PRHDT and CDR2 FYEKMQ (reference sequence). The CDR3 sequence is 15 residues long. The CDR3 region is CASQADAGSEDGYTF. The CDR3 DNA reads TGTGCCAGCCAGGCTGACGCGGGATCCGAAGATGGCTACACCTTC. Looking up the rest from reference TRBV13 and TRBJ1-2 gives the full variable domain: AAGVIQSPRHLIKEKRETATLKCYPIPRHDTVYWYQQGPGQDPQFLISFYEKMQSDKGSIPDRFSAQQFSDYHSELNMSSLELGDSALYFCASQADAGSEDGYTFGSGTRLTVV.